This T cell receptor (beta chain) was obtained from a study of blood T cell repertoires in COVID-19. V lost 11 bases and J lost 2; bases outside the gene matches: 7. Germline V CDR1 and CDR2: MNHEY, SVGAGI. The CDR3 is made up of 13 amino acids. The data were produced by immunoSEQ multiplex PCR, yet TCRdb's version contains in-frame clones alone and is incomplete. The sample holds 270,000 or so clones, about 87% seen once. The sequence was collected from a human donor in a cohort sampled during active COVID-19. The chain couples TRBV6-5 to TRBJ2-7, with 9 bases lining up with TRBD2. The sample taken for sequencing was peripheral blood. For the CDR3, the DNA is TGTGCCGGAGGGAGCGGGGGGACCTACGAGCAGTACTTC. Its protein is CAGGSGGTYEQYF.